This T cell receptor (beta chain) was sequenced during a study of post-analysis software for immune sequencing data. Background on the study: Clinical courses comprised relapsing-remitting, secondary progressive and progressive-relapsing multiple sclerosis.

Concerning this clonotype itself: What it binds is not known.

Prepared TCR beta cDNA libraries contained unique molecular identifiers. Between about 1 and 10 million T cells gave rise to some 520,000 cDNA molecules. TCRdb re-analysed the PCR reads in MiXCR, keeping a single row per CDR3 protein. The sample contains 450,000 or so distinct CDR3 sequences, approximately 46% of which appear only once. Trimming cost V 4 bases and J 4 bases; bases outside gene matches: 6. Germline-derived CDR1 and CDR2 are SGHRS and YFSETQ. CDR3 length: 15 amino acids. General study results and limits: About 5 TRBV segments, including TRBV5-6, TRBV5-1 and TRBV20-1, were more frequent in patients than controls. Strong co-clustering by F measure linked samples that shared a preparation batch. Normalized Chao1 diversity in multiple sclerosis patients fell significantly below that of controls.

Sequencing was carried out using blood. The clonotype comes from a girl aged 10-17 years with multiple sclerosis. The rearrangement links TRBV5-1 to TRBJ2-3, with TRBD2 matching 10 bases. CDR3 sequence: CASSDGTSVADTQYF. The CDR3 DNA sequence: TGCGCCAGCAGCGACGGGACTAGCGTTGCAGATACGCAGTATTTT.